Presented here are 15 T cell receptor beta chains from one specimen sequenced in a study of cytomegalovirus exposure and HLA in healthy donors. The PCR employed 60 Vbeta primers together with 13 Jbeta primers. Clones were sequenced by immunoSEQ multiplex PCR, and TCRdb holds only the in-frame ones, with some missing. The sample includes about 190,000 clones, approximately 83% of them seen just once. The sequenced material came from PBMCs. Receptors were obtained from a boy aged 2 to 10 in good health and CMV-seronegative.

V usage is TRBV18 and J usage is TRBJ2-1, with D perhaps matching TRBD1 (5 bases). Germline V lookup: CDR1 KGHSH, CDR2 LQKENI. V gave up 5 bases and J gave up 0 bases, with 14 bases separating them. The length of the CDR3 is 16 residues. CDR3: CASSSSEGHSYNEQFF. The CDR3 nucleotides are TGTGCCAGCTCATCCTCGGAAGGACACTCCTACAATGAGCAGTTCTTC.

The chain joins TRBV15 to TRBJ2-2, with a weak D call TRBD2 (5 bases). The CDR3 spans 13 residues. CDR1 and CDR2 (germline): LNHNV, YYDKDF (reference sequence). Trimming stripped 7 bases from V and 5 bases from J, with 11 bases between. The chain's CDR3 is CATKARVTGELFF. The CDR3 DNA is TGTGCCACCAAGGCGCGGGTAACCGGGGAGCTGTTTTTT.

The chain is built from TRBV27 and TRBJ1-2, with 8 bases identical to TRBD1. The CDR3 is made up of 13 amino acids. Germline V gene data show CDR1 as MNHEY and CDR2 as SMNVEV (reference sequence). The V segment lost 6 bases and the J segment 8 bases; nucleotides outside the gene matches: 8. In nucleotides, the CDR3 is TGTGCCAGCAGCCCGACAGGGGCCGAGGGCTACACCTTC. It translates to CASSPTGAEGYTF.

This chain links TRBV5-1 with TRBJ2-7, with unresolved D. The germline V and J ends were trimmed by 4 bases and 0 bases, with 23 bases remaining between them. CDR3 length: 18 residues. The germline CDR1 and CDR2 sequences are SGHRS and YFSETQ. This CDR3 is CASSLGLNSGRLSYEQYF. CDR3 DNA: TGCGCCAGCAGCCTGGGCCTAAACTCCGGCAGGCTCTCCTACGAGCAGTACTTC.

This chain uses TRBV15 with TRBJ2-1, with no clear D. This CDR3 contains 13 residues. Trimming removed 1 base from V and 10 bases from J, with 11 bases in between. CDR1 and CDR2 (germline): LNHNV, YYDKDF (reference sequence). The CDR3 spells CATSRGSAREQFF. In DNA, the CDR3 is TGTGCCACCAGCAGAGGTTCAGCGAGGGAGCAGTTCTTC.

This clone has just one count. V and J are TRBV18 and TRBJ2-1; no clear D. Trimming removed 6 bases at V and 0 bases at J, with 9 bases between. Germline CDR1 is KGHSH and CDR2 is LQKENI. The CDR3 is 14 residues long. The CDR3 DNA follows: TGTGCCAGCTCGATTCTAAGCTCCTACAATGAGCAGTTCTTC. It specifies CASSILSSYNEQFF.

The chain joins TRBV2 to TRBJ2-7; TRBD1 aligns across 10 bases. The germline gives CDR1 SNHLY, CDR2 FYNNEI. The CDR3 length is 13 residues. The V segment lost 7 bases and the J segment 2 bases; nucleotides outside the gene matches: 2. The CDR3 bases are TGTGCCAGCAACGGACAGGGGGCCTACGAGCAGTACTTC. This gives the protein CASNGQGAYEQYF. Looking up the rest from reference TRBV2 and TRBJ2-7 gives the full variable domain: EPEVTQTPSHQVTQMGQEVILRCVPISNHLYFYWYRQILGQKVEFLVSFYNNEISEKSEIFDDQFSVERPDGSNFTLKIRSTKLEDSAMYFCASNGQGAYEQYFGPGTRLTVT.

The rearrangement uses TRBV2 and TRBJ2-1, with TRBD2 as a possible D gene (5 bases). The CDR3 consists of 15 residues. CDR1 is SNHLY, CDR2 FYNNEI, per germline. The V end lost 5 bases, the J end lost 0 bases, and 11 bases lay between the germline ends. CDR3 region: CASSPSGSSYNEQFF. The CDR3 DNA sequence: TGTGCCAGCAGTCCGAGCGGAAGCTCCTACAATGAGCAGTTCTTC.

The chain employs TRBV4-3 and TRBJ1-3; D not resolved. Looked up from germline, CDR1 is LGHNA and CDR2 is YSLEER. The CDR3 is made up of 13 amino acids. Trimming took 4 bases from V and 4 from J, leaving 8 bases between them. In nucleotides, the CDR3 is TGCGCCAGCAGCCCCAGTCGAGGAAACACCATATATTTT. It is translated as CASSPSRGNTIYF.

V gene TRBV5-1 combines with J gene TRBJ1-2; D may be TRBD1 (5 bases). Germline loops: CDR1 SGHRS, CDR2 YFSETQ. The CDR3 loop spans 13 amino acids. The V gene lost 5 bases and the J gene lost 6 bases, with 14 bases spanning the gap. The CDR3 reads CASREGEGDGYTF. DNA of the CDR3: TGCGCCAGCAGGGAAGGGGAGGGTGATGGCTACACCTTC.

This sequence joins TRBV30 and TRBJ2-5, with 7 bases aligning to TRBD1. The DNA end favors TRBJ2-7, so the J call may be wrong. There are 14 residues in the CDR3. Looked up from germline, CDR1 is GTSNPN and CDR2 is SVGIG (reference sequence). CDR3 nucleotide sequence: TGTGCCTGGAGTCCCAGGGGGTGGTCCTACGAGCAGTACTTC. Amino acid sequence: CAWSPRGWSYEQYF.

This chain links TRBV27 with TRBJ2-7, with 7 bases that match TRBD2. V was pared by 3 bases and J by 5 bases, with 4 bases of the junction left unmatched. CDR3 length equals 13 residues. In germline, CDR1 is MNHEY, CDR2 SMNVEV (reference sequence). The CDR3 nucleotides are TGTGCCAGCAGTTTCGCGGGAGAAAACGAGCAGTACTTC. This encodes CASSFAGENEQYF.

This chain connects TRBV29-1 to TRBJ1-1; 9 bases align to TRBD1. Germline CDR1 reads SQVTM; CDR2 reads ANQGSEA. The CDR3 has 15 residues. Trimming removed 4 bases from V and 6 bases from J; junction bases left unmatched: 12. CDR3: CSVGTGVQLAAEAFF. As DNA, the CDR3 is TGCAGCGTTGGGACAGGGGTTCAACTTGCCGCTGAAGCTTTCTTT. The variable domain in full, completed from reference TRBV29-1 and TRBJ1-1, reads SAVISQKPSRDICQRGTSLTIQCQVDSQVTMMFWYRQQPGQSLTLIATANQGSEATYESGFVIDKFPISRPNLTFSTLTVSNMSPEDSSIYLCSVGTGVQLAAEAFFGQGTRLTVV.

The CDR3 is CASSLGTSGEDTQYF. As DNA, the CDR3 is TGTGCCAGCAGCCTCGGGACTAGCGGGGAGGATACGCAGTATTTT. V gene TRBV2 combines with J gene TRBJ2-3; 13 bases map to TRBD2. The CDR3 is 15 amino acids. With 6 bases clipped from V and 6 bases from J, the junction kept 6 bases outside the gene matches. Germline CDR1 and CDR2: SNHLY and FYNNEI.

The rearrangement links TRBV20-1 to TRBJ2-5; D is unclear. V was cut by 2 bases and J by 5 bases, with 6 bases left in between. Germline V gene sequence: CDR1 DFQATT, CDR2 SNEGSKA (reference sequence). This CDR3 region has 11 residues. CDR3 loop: CSARYIETQYF. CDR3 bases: TGCAGTGCTAGATATATTGAGACCCAGTACTTC.